The clone carrying this TCR beta chain was found a few times. The antigen is undetermined. The CDR3 contains 12 residues. Germline V gene sequence: CDR1 SQVTM, CDR2 ANQGSEA. V lost 6 bases and J lost 6, with 12 bases in between. The data originate from a study of T cells after yellow fever vaccination. TCRdb recomputed calls from the 5' RACE reads with MiXCR, one row per CDR3 protein. The sample lists a few hundred thousand distinct CDR3 sequences, around 8.6% occurring once. Whole-study results and caveats: The CD4 and CD8 compartments had a small share of their clonotypes in common.

The TCR comes from a young man who received the YFV17D yellow fever vaccine. The V gene is TRBV29-1, the J gene TRBJ1-5; D may be TRBD1 (6 bases). Specimen: CD4+ T cells sorted from PBMCs, collected 5 days after the yellow fever booster vaccination. The CDR3 nucleotides read TGCAGCGTGCGGGGGGCTGGTCAGCCCCAGCATTTT. Translation: CSVRGAGQPQHF.